This entry lists 23 T cell receptor beta chains sequenced from one sample in a study of cytomegalovirus exposure and HLA in healthy donors. The PCR made use of 60 Vbeta and 13 Jbeta primers. Sequencing was performed with immunoSEQ multiplex PCR; in TCRdb, only in-frame clones are kept and a portion is missing. Here the sample spans some 210,000 clones, about 90% being singletons. Sequenced material: PBMCs. All receptors come from a man aged 25 to 40 in good health and CMV-seronegative.

The chain has TRBV18 and TRBJ1-1, with D perhaps matching TRBD1 (5 bases). Trimming took off 2 bases at V and 7 bases at J, with 23 bases between the two ends. This CDR3 contains 17 residues. The germline CDR1 and CDR2 sequences are KGHSH and LQKENI. The CDR3: CASSPSSLYTGDLEAFF. As DNA, the CDR3 is TGTGCCAGCTCACCATCTTCGCTCTACACGGGGGACCTTGAAGCTTTCTTT.

This clone occurred once. One junction end does not reproduce the germline sequence, and a read error may be involved. The V gene is TRBV25-1, the J gene TRBJ2-6, with a tentative D call TRBD1 (5 bases). CDR1 and CDR2 (germline): MGHDK, SYGVNS. The CDR3 is 13 amino acids. The CDR3 coding sequence is TGTGCCAGCAGTAGCTCTGGGGCCAACGGCCTGACTTTC. Translating gives CASSSSGANGLTF.

V gene TRBV7-9 combines with J gene TRBJ1-6, with TRBD1 as a possible D gene (6 bases). Trimming took 8 bases from V and 5 from J, leaving 19 bases between them. The CDR3 is made up of 16 amino acids. The germline gives CDR1 SEHNR, CDR2 FQNEAQ (reference sequence). CDR3 bases: TGTGCCAGCGCCCCAGGGGCAGTGAGGAATAATTCACCCCTCCACTTT. This gives the protein CASAPGAVRNNSPLHF.

The CDR3 DNA is TGTGCCAGCTCCCCGGACAGGGGGCGAGGAGAAAACTATGGCTACACCTTC. Translated, it gives CASSPDRGRGENYGYTF. The V and J genes are TRBV18 and TRBJ1-2; TRBD1 matches 11 bases. The CDR3 sequence is 17 residues long. V lost 6 bases to trimming and J lost 2 bases; unmatched junction nucleotides: 11. Germline V gene lookup returns CDR1 KGHSH and CDR2 LQKENI.

The DNA of the CDR3 is TGCGCCAGCAGCTTGCGGACTAGCGGGGGACTCAACAATGAGCAGTTCTTC. Amino acids: CASSLRTSGGLNNEQFF. This sequence joins TRBV5-1 and TRBJ2-1; 13 positions match TRBD2. The CDR3 runs to 17 residues. Germline V gene lookup returns CDR1 SGHRS and CDR2 YFSETQ. V trimming: 1 base; J trimming: 5 bases; junction bases outside the gene matches: 6. The full variable domain, with the rest looked up from reference TRBV5-1 and TRBJ2-1, is KAGVTQTPRYLIKTRGQQVTLSCSPISGHRSVSWYQQTPGQGLQFLFEYFSETQRNKGNFPGRFSGRQFSNSRSEMNVSTLELGDSALYLCASSLRTSGGLNNEQFFGPGTRLTVL.

The V gene is TRBV6-6, the J gene TRBJ1-5, with 10 bases that match TRBD1. In germline, CDR1 is MNHNY, CDR2 SVGAGI (reference sequence). The CDR3 totals 15 residues. The J segment lost 3 bases and the V segment lost 6 bases, leaving 5 bases of the junction unmatched. CDR3 DNA sequence: TGTGCCAGCAGCACCGGGACAGGGGTCAATCAGCCCCAGCATTTT. Its translation: CASSTGTGVNQPQHF.

This chain's CDR3 is CASSEGTIEQYF. In DNA form, the CDR3 reads TGTGCCAGCTCGGAGGGGACGATCGAGCAGTACTTC. The V gene is TRBV18, the J gene TRBJ2-7; weak D call: TRBD2 (6 bases). CDR3 length: 12 residues. Germline lookup yields CDR1 KGHSH and CDR2 LQKENI. Between the trimmed V and J ends, which lost 6 bases and 6 bases, there was a span of 12 bases.

The J gene is TRBJ2-1, the V gene TRBV27; D possibly corresponds to TRBD2 (6 bases). Germline loops: CDR1 MNHEY, CDR2 SMNVEV (reference sequence). The V end was cut by 6 bases, the J end by 7 bases, with 22 bases between. CDR3 length: 16 residues. In DNA, the CDR3 is TGTGCCAGCAGCCTTATGGACTATCAGAAGGGGAATGAGCAGTTCTTC. This sequence encodes CASSLMDYQKGNEQFF.

The rearrangement links TRBV2 to TRBJ1-5; D is perhaps TRBD1 (5 bases). Germline V gene data show CDR1 as SNHLY and CDR2 as FYNNEI. V was cut by 4 bases and J by 2 bases, with 9 bases left in between. The CDR3 consists of 14 residues. Here the CDR3 DNA reads TGTGCCAGCAGTGGCGTACAGGGCAATCAGCCCCAGCATTTT. It codes for CASSGVQGNQPQHF.

This clone was observed once. The V and J genes are TRBV7-2 and TRBJ1-2; the D gene is possibly TRBD1 (5 bases). The CDR3 is made up of 18 amino acids. Looked up from germline, CDR1 is SGHTA and CDR2 is FQGNSA. V lost 5 bases and J 2 bases, leaving 24 bases between the germline ends. CDR3 protein: CASSQPRGGSRSNYGYTF. DNA for the CDR3: TGTGCCAGCAGCCAACCCCGGGGGGGTTCAAGGTCGAACTATGGCTACACCTTC.

The CDR3 loop reads CASSDPTGRGGTDTQYF. DNA for the CDR3: TGTGCCAGCAGTGACCCAACAGGGCGAGGGGGCACAGATACGCAGTATTTT. The J gene is TRBJ2-3, the V gene TRBV25-1, with D perhaps TRBD1 (6 bases). Germline loops: CDR1 MGHDK, CDR2 SYGVNS. V lost 3 bases and J lost 1, with 17 bases in between. The CDR3 runs to 17 residues.

CDR3 in amino acids: CASITSVQAPGYTF. The CDR3 nucleotides are TGTGCCAGCATCACCTCGGTACAGGCCCCTGGCTACACCTTC. This sequence joins TRBV28 and TRBJ1-2; a weak D match, TRBD1 (5 bases). This CDR3 has 14 amino acids. The ends were cut back, 7 bases at V and 7 bases at J, with 19 bases in the middle. Germline V gene sequence: CDR1 MDHEN, CDR2 SYDVKM.

The genes are TRBV5-1 and TRBJ2-7, with TRBD1 matching 8 bases. V lost 0 bases, J lost 2 bases, and 1 base stayed unmatched. Germline values: CDR1 SGHRS, CDR2 YFSETQ. The CDR3 consists of 14 residues. CDR3 in DNA: TGCGCCAGCAGCTTGGACAGGGGGGCCTACGAGCAGTACTTC. This sequence encodes CASSLDRGAYEQYF.

This chain connects TRBV4-2 to TRBJ1-4, with D possibly TRBD1 on 6 matching bases. Trimming shortened V by 1 base and J by 4 bases, and 16 bases separated the two germline ends. This CDR3 has 17 residues. The germline gives CDR1 LGHNA, CDR2 YNFKEQ. The chain's CDR3 is CASSQGSPDSGNEKLFF. The DNA for the CDR3 is TGTGCCAGCAGCCAAGGCAGTCCGGACAGCGGTAATGAAAAACTGTTTTTT.

The chain recombines TRBV7-9 with TRBJ1-2; 7 bases line up with TRBD1. The trim removed 6 bases at V and 5 bases at J, leaving 3 bases unmatched. The CDR3 consists of 12 residues. Germline CDR1 reads SEHNR; CDR2 reads FQNEAQ (reference sequence). The CDR3 nucleotides are TGTGCCAGCAGTCGGGACAGTTATGGCTACACCTTC. This encodes CASSRDSYGYTF.

This chain uses TRBV6-6 with TRBJ1-2; D is undetermined. CDR3 length: 13 amino acids. In germline, CDR1 is MNHNY, CDR2 SVGAGI (reference sequence). V gave up 4 bases and J gave up 3 bases, with 9 bases separating them. CDR3 in amino acids: CASSSGRYYGYTF. As DNA, the CDR3 is TGTGCCAGCAGTTCTGGGAGGTACTATGGCTACACCTTC.

This chain connects TRBV6-5 to TRBJ2-7, with no clear D. The V gene lost 5 bases and the J gene lost 2 bases, with 16 bases spanning the gap. The CDR3 totals 15 residues. Per the germline V gene, CDR1 is MNHEY and CDR2 is SVGAGI. The CDR3 loop reads CASSSAPGGAYEQYF. Here the CDR3 DNA reads TGTGCCAGCAGTAGCGCCCCGGGTGGCGCCTACGAGCAGTACTTC.

This clone has more than one count but fewer than ten. The J gene is TRBJ2-5, the V gene TRBV5-4; maybe TRBD2 (5 bases). Germline V gene sequence: CDR1 SGHNT, CDR2 YYREEE (reference sequence). V was trimmed by 5 bases and J by 1 base, leaving 12 bases between them. The CDR3 sequence is 14 residues long. This CDR3 is CASRESGIQETQYF. DNA of the CDR3: TGTGCCAGCAGGGAATCCGGGATCCAAGAGACCCAGTACTTC.

The genes are TRBV19 and TRBJ2-7; 10 nucleotides match TRBD1. Trimming cost V 5 bases and J 4 bases; bases outside gene matches: 11. This CDR3 is built from 16 residues. The germline V gene encodes CDR1 LNHDA and CDR2 SQIVND (reference sequence). The CDR3 reads CASSVSPGQGLYEQYF. The CDR3 DNA sequence: TGTGCCAGTAGTGTTTCCCCGGGACAGGGGTTATACGAGCAGTACTTC.

The chain links TRBV28 to TRBJ1-2; the match to TRBD1 covers 7 bases. From germline, CDR1 is MDHEN and CDR2 SYDVKM. V lost 4 bases, J lost 4 bases, and 15 bases stayed unmatched. The CDR3 is 17 amino acids. CDR3 DNA: TGTGCCAGCAGTTCAACAGGGGATTTTACCGTGGCCTATGGCTACACCTTC. Its protein is CASSSTGDFTVAYGYTF.

The rearrangement uses TRBV6-1 and TRBJ1-4, with 9 bases matching TRBD1. The CDR3 consists of 13 residues. CDR1 MNHNS and CDR2 SASEGT come from the germline V gene. Trimming at V came to 10 bases and at J to 8 bases, leaving 8 bases not matched to a gene. CDR3 region: CATSRDRDEKLFF. CDR3 sequence (DNA): TGTGCCACTTCCCGGGACAGGGACGAAAAACTGTTTTTT.

The genes are TRBV6-1 and TRBJ1-2; D may be TRBD1 (5 bases). With 4 bases removed from V and 4 bases from J, the gap between germline ends came to 10 bases. The CDR3 consists of 13 residues. Germline assignment: CDR1 MNHNS and CDR2 SASEGT. In DNA form, the CDR3 reads TGTGCCAGCAGTGCCGACAGTCCCTATGGCTACACCTTC. Translation gives CASSADSPYGYTF.

J is TRBJ1-5 and V is TRBV6-5; 7 positions match TRBD1. From germline, CDR1 is MNHEY and CDR2 SVGAGI. The CDR3 is 14 amino acids. The V segment lost 5 bases and the J segment 7 bases; nucleotides outside the gene matches: 8. This CDR3 is CASSNRQGGQPQHF. Written as DNA, the CDR3 is TGTGCCAGCAGTAACCGACAGGGAGGACAGCCCCAGCATTTT.